This is a list of T cell receptor beta chains from one sample in a study of cytotoxic CD8 clonotypes in ibrutinib-treated CLL. Data came from immunoSEQ multiplex PCR; TCRdb stores just in-frame clones and leaves some out. Seen here are around 70,000 clones, around 65% observed once, and the top ten hold around 5.8%. This material consisted of PBMCs, taken after 12 months of ibrutinib treatment. These receptors came from a human donor with chronic lymphocytic leukemia. Both conserved end residues are trimmed from each CDR3. Expanded clones are given a class, and other clones once, few, many or no size at all.

cdr3_aa: ASSSPGELF
clone_size: few
v_call: TRBV5-1

cdr3_aa: AIKEGRGAPYGYT
clone_size: -
v_call: TRBV10-3

cdr3_aa: ASSLGSAGGQYGYT
clone_size: -
v_call: TRBV7-9

cdr3_aa: ASSLRAGNGYT
clone_size: few
v_call: TRBV7-2

cdr3_aa: AISETGEQY
clone_size: -
v_call: TRBV10-3

cdr3_aa: ASSFGTGDYEQY
clone_size: once
v_call: TRBV27

cdr3_aa: ASSQLEGVTNEKLF
clone_size: -
v_call: TRBV4-2

cdr3_aa: ASSRSGGAWTDTQY
clone_size: -
v_call: TRBV4-3

cdr3_aa: ASSPEGGSGNTIY
clone_size: -
v_call: TRBV5-4

cdr3_aa: ASSSHLANEQY
clone_size: once
v_call: TRBV5-6

cdr3_aa: ASSSSGVNTEAF
clone_size: -
v_call: TRBV19

cdr3_aa: ASTLDTSGGEQY
clone_size: -
v_call: TRBV28

cdr3_aa: ASSHRGGRTDTQY
clone_size: -
v_call: TRBV7-3

cdr3_aa: ASSIPGGRGNTEAF
clone_size: -
v_call: TRBV5-4

cdr3_aa: ASSRTGGYGDEQY
clone_size: -
v_call: TRBV5-4

cdr3_aa: ASQRGNNEQF
clone_size: -
v_call: TRBV27

cdr3_aa: ASVGGAMNTEAF
clone_size: -
v_call: TRBV28

cdr3_aa: ASSISTGYSNQPQH
clone_size: many
v_call: TRBV19

cdr3_aa: ASSPRQVQETQY
clone_size: -
v_call: TRBV11-3

cdr3_aa: ASTQTGEIYEQY
clone_size: -
v_call: TRBV19

cdr3_aa: ASSLTDKTYEQY
clone_size: -
v_call: TRBV7-9

cdr3_aa: ATLLGQGYEQY
clone_size: -
v_call: TRBV10-3

cdr3_aa: AWSVPGVTNTIY
clone_size: -
v_call: TRBV30

cdr3_aa: ASSQEGRSGETQY
clone_size: -
v_call: TRBV4-3

cdr3_aa: ASSQDPTGGGLYEQY
clone_size: few
v_call: TRBV4-2

cdr3_aa: ASINVGGAEAF
clone_size: -
v_call: TRBV6-1

cdr3_aa: ASSLSSANTGELF
clone_size: -
v_call: TRBV5-4

cdr3_aa: ASNFRTGETEAF
clone_size: -
v_call: TRBV5-1

cdr3_aa: ATGTGAQF
clone_size: -
v_call: TRBV10-2